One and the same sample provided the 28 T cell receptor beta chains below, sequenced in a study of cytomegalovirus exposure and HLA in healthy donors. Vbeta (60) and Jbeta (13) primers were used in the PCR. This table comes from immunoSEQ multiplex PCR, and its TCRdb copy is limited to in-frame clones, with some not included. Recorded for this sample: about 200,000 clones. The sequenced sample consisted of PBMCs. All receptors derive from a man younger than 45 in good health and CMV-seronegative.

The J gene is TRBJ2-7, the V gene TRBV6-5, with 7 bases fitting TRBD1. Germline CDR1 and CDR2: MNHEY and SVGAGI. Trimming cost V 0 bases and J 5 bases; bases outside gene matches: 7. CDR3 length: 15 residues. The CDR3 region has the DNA TGTGCCAGCAGTTACTCCTACAAGGGGGCGAACGAGCAGTACTTC. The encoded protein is CASSYSYKGANEQYF.

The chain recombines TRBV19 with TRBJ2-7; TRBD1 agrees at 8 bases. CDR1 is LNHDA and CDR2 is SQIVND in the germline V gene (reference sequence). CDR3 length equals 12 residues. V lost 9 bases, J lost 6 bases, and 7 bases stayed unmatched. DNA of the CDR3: TGTGCCAGCCGACAGGGGATCACCGAGCAGTACTTC. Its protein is CASRQGITEQYF.

The CDR3, as DNA: TGTGCCAGCAGCTCCAGGCCTAGCGGGGAAGAGACCCAGTACTTC. Protein sequence: CASSSRPSGEETQYF. The chain recombines TRBV7-7 with TRBJ2-5; 9 nucleotides agree with TRBD2. V shed 4 bases and J 3 bases; nucleotides not matched to a gene: 6. Looked up from germline, CDR1 is SSHAT and CDR2 is FNYEAQ (reference sequence). The CDR3 runs 15 residues.

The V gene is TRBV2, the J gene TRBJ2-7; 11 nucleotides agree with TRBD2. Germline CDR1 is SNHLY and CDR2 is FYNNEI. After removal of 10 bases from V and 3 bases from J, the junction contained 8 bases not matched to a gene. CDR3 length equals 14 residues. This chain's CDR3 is CAILAGGLVYEQYF. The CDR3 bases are TGTGCCATATTAGCGGGAGGGCTAGTCTACGAGCAGTACTTC.

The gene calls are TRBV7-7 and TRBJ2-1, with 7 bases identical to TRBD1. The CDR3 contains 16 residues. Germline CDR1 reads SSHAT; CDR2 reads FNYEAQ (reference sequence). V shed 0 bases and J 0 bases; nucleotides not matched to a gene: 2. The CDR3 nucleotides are TGTGCCAGCAGCTTAGCGCCAGGGGGCTCCTACAATGAGCAGTTCTTC. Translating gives CASSLAPGGSYNEQFF.

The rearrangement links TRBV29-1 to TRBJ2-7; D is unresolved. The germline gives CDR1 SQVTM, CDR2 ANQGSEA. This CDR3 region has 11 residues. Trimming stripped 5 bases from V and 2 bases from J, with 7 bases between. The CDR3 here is CSVSKTYEQYF. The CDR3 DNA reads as TGCAGCGTTTCTAAGACCTACGAGCAGTACTTC.

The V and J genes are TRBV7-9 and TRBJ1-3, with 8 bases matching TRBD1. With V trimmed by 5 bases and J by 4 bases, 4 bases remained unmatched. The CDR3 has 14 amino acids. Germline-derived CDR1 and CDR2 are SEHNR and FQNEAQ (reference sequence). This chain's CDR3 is CASSLQGEGNTIYF. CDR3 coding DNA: TGTGCCAGCAGCCTACAGGGGGAAGGAAACACCATATATTTT.

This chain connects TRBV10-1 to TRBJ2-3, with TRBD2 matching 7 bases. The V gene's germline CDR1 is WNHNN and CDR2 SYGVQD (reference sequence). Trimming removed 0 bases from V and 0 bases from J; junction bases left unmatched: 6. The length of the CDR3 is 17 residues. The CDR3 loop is CASSESFRRESTDTQYF. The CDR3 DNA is TGCGCCAGCAGTGAGTCATTTCGGCGGGAGAGCACAGATACGCAGTATTTT.

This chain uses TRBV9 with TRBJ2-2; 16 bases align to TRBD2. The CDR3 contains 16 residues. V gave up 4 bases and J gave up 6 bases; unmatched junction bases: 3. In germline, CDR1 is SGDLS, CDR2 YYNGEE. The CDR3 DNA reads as TGTGCCAGCAGCCCGGGGACTAGCGGGGGGGCCGGGGAGCTGTTTTTT. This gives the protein CASSPGTSGGAGELFF.

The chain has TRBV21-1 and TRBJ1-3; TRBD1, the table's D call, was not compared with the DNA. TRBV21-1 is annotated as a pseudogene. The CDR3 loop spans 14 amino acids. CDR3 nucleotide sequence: TGTGCCAGCAGCAAAGATCACTCTGGAAACACCATATATTTT. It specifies CASSKDHSGNTIYF.

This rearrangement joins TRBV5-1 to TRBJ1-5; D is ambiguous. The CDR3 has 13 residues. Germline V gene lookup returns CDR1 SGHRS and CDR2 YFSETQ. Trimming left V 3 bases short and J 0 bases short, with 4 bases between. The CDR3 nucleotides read TGCGCCAGCAGCTACTATAGCAATCAGCCCCAGCATTTT. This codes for CASSYYSNQPQHF.

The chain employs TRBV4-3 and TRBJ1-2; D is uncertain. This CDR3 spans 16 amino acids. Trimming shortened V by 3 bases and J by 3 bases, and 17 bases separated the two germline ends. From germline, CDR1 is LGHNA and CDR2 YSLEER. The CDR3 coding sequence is TGCGCCAGCAGCCAGAATAAAGGGAGTAGCGACTATGGCTACACCTTC. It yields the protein CASSQNKGSSDYGYTF.

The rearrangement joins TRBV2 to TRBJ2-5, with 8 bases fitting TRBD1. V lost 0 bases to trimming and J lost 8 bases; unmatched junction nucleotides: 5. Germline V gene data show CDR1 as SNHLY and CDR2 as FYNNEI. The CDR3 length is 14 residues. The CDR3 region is CASSEAGTGKTQYF. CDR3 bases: TGTGCCAGCAGTGAAGCGGGGACAGGTAAAACCCAGTACTTC.

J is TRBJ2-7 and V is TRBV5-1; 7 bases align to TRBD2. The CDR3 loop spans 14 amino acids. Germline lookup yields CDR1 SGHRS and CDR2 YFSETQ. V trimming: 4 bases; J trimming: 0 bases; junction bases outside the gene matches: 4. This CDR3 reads CASSLAEASYEQYF. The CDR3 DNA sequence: TGCGCCAGCAGCCTAGCGGAGGCCTCCTACGAGCAGTACTTC.

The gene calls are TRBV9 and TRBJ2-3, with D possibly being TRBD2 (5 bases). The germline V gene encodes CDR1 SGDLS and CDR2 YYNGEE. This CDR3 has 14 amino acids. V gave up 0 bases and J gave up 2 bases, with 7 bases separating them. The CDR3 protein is CASSVGTFTDTQYF. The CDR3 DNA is TGTGCCAGCAGCGTAGGGACTTTCACAGATACGCAGTATTTT.

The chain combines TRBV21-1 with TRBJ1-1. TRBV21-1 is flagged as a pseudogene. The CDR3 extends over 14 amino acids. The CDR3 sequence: CASSKDRVNTEAFF. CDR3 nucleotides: TGTGCCAGCAGCAAGGATCGGGTGAACACTGAAGCTTTCTTT.

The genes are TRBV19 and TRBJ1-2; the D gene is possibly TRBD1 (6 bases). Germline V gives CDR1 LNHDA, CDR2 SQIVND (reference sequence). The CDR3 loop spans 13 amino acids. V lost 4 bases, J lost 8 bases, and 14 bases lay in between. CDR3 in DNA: TGTGCCAGTAGTACTAGTGGGGGCAACGGCTACACCTTC. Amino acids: CASSTSGGNGYTF.

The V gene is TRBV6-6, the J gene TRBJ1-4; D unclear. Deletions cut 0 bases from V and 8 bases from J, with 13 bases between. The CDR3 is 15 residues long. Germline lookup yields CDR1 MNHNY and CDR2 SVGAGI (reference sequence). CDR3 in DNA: TGTGCCAGCAGTTACTCGCGCGGAGGAGCCGAAAAACTGTTTTTT. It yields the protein CASSYSRGGAEKLFF.

The CDR3 sequence: CASSSNLAGAETQYF. The CDR3 nucleotides are TGTGCCAGCAGTTCGAATTTAGCGGGAGCGGAGACGCAGTATTTT. The V and J genes are TRBV28 and TRBJ2-3, with TRBD2 matching 9 bases. The CDR3 sequence is 15 residues long. CDR1 is MDHEN, CDR2 SYDVKM, per germline. The V segment lost 4 bases and the J segment 9 bases; nucleotides outside the gene matches: 11.

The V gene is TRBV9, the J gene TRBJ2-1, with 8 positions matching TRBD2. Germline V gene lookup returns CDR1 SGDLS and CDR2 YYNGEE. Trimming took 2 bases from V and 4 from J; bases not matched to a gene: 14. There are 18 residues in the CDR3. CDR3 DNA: TGTGCCAGCAGCGTCCGGGGGGCCAGCGGGAGAATATACAATGAGCAGTTCTTC. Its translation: CASSVRGASGRIYNEQFF.

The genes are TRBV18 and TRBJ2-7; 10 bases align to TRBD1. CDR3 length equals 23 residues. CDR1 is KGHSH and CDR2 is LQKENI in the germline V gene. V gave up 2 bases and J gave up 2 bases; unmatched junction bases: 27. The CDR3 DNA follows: TGTGCCAGCTCACCATCGGAGTGTAGGAGTACTGGACAGGGGGTCCCCCTTACCTACGAGCAGTACTTC. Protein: CASSPSECRSTGQGVPLTYEQYF.

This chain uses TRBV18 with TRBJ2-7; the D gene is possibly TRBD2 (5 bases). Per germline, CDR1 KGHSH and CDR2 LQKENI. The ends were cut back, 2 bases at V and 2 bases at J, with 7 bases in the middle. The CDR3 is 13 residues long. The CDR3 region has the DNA TGTGCCAGCTCACCAAGCGGTACCTACGAGCAGTACTTC. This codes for CASSPSGTYEQYF. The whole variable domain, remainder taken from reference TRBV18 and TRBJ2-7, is NAGVMQNPRHLVRRRGQEARLRCSPMKGHSHVYWYRQLPEEGLKFMVYLQKENIIDESGMPKERFSAEFPKEGPSILRIQQVVRGDSAAYFCASSPSGTYEQYFGPGTRLTVT.

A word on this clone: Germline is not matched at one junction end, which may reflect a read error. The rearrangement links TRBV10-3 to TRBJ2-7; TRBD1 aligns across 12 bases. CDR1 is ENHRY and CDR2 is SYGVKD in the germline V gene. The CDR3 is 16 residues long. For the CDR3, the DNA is TGTGCCATCAGTTTAGGTGCGGGACAGGGGGCCTATGAGCAGTACTTC. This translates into CAISLGAGQGAYEQYF.

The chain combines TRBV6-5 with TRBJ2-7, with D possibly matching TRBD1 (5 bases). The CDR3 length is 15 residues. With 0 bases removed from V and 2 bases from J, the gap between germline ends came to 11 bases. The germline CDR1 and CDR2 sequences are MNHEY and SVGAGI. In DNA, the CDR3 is TGTGCCAGCAGTTACTCAGGGGTTACCCCCTACGAGCAGTACTTC. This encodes CASSYSGVTPYEQYF.

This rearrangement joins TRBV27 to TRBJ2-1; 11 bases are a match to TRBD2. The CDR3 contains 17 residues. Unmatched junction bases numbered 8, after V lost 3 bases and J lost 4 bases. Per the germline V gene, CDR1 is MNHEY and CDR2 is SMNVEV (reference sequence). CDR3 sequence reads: CASSLVTSGDLYNEQFF. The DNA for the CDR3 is TGTGCCAGCAGTTTGGTGACTAGCGGGGATCTTTACAATGAGCAGTTCTTC.

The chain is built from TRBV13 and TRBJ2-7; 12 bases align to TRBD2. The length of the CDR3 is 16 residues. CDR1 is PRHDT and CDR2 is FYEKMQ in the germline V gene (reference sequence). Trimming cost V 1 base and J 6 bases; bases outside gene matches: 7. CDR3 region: CASSLAALAGGGEQYF. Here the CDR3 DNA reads TGTGCCAGCAGCTTAGCGGCCCTAGCGGGAGGGGGCGAGCAGTACTTC.

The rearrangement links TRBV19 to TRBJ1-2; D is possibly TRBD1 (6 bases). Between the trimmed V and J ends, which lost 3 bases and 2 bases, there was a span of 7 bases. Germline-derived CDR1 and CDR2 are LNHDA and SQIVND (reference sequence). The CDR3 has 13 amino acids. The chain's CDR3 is CASSMTGNYGYTF. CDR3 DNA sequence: TGTGCCAGTAGTATGACAGGAAACTATGGCTACACCTTC.

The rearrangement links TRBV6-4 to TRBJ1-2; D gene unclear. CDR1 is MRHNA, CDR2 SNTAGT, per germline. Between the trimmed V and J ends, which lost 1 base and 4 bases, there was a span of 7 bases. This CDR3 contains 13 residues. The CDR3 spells CASSDFPSYGYTF. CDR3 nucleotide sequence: TGTGCCAGCAGTGACTTTCCCTCCTATGGCTACACCTTC.